This T cell receptor (delta chain) was captured by sequencing in a study of gamma-delta T cells after stem cell transplantation. This clone has only a few counts. V shed 3 bases and J 0 bases; nucleotides not matched to a gene: 10. There are 20 residues in the CDR3. Germline values: CDR1 GEAIGNYY, CDR2 EKD. TCRdb fed the RT-PCR reads to CATT. The sample contains 3,600 or so delta-chain clones, approximately 16% of which appear only once. The clonotype comes from a human donor. It is not recorded whose cells these are; they may come from a transplant donor. Sequencing was carried out using gamma-delta T cells. This chain links TRDV2 with TRDJ3; 10 bases are shared with TRDD3. For the CDR3, the DNA is TGTGCCTGTGACTTTTCGACTGGGGGATGGAGCTCCTGGGACACCCGACAGATGTTTTTC. Amino acids: CACDFSTGGWSSWDTRQMFF.